This T cell receptor (beta chain) was sequenced during a study of STAT5B mutations in CD4+ large granular lymphocyte leukemia. About this clone itself: Its specificity is not known.

The protocol was immunoSEQ multiplex PCR, while the TCRdb copy is restricted to in-frame clones and leaves out a portion. The sample carries tens of thousands of clones, 70% to 80% recorded once. The germline gives CDR1 MGHDK, CDR2 SYGVNS. This CDR3 is built from 14 residues. The V gene end was trimmed by 5 bases and the J gene end by 7 bases; junction bases not matched to a gene: 7. Study results and limitations: No patients shared main leukemic clonotypes, though roughly 27% appeared at low frequency elsewhere. 8/27 top patient clones versus 2/35 control clones were TRBV06-family.

The clonotype originates from a human donor in good health. V and J are TRBV25-1 and TRBJ1-5, with 8 nucleotides matching TRBD1. The specimen sequenced was CD4+ T cells from blood buffy coats. The CDR3 sequence: CASSPAGGMQPQHF. The DNA of the CDR3 is TGTGCCAGCAGTCCGGCAGGGGGCATGCAGCCCCAGCATTTT. The whole variable domain, filled in from reference TRBV25-1 and TRBJ1-5, reads EADIYQTPRYLVIGTGKKITLECSQTMGHDKMYWYQQDPGMELHLIHYSYGVNSTEKGDLSSESTVSRIRTEHFPLTLESARPSHTSQYLCASSPAGGMQPQHFGDGTRLSIL.